One and the same sample provided the 7 T cell receptor beta chains below, sequenced in a study of shared clonotypes between healthy human individuals. CD8 cells classed as naive were CD45RO-negative and positively selected for CCR7, excluding terminally differentiated effector memory CD45RA+ cells. This table comes from immunoSEQ multiplex PCR, and its TCRdb copy is limited to in-frame clones, with some not included. The data contain a few million clones, just over 90% of them singletons. The sample was naive CD8+ T cells from PBMCs. These receptors all come from a man younger than 35 in good health. Some clones in this sample may be carry-over from other donors' samples.

V and J are TRBV4-3 and TRBJ1-4, with TRBD1 as a possible D gene (5 bases). Trimming removed 0 bases at V and 7 bases at J, with 12 bases between. The CDR3 has 15 amino acids. CDR1 is LGHNA and CDR2 is YSLEER in the germline V gene. The CDR3 loop reads CASSQERGSSEKLFF. In DNA form, the CDR3 reads TGCGCCAGCAGCCAAGAACGGGGGTCGAGTGAAAAACTGTTTTTT.

The chain is built from TRBV7-3 and TRBJ2-2; 10 bases line up with TRBD1. This CDR3 has 19 amino acids. Germline V gene sequence: CDR1 SGHTA, CDR2 FQGTGA. V shed 1 base, J shed 7 bases, and the junction held 15 bases outside the gene matches. The CDR3 DNA is TGTGCCAGCAGCTTAATACTTGGGCGGGACAGGGGTCCCGGCGGGGAGCTGTTTTTT. Its protein is CASSLILGRDRGPGGELFF.

The J gene is TRBJ2-1, the V gene TRBV29-1; 7 positions agree with TRBD1. J gave up 0 bases and V 6 bases, and 11 bases lay outside the gene matches. CDR3 length: 16 amino acids. Germline CDR1 is SQVTM and CDR2 is ANQGSEA. The CDR3 is CSVAGTELPSYNEQFF. In nucleotides, the CDR3 is TGCAGCGTCGCCGGGACAGAACTTCCCTCCTACAATGAGCAGTTCTTC.

The chain's CDR3 is CASSRTGAGNTIYF. The CDR3 DNA reads as TGCGCCAGCAGCAGAACAGGGGCTGGAAACACCATATATTTT. V gene TRBV5-1 combines with J gene TRBJ1-3; 7 positions match TRBD1. This CDR3 contains 14 residues. CDR1 SGHRS and CDR2 YFSETQ come from the germline V gene. V lost 4 bases to trimming and J lost 2 bases; unmatched junction nucleotides: 3.

The chain employs TRBV7-9 and TRBJ2-7; 10 bases are a match to TRBD2. This CDR3 has 14 residues. Germline V CDR1 and CDR2: SEHNR, FQNEAQ (reference sequence). J gave up 7 bases and V 5 bases, and 8 bases lay outside the gene matches. In DNA form, the CDR3 reads TGTGCCAGCAGCGTACTAGCGGGGCTGGGAGAGCAGTACTTC. As protein: CASSVLAGLGEQYF. The complete variable domain, with remaining parts taken from reference TRBV7-9 and TRBJ2-7, reads DTGVSQNPRHKITKRGQNVTFRCDPISEHNRLYWYRQTLGQGPEFLTYFQNEAQLEKSRLLSDRFSAERPKGSFSTLEIQRTEQGDSAMYLCASSVLAGLGEQYFGPGTRLTVT.

The gene calls are TRBV5-6 and TRBJ2-7, with D tentatively TRBD1 (6 bases). Germline CDR1 SGHDT, CDR2 YYEEEE. The CDR3 spans 15 residues. V lost 0 bases and J 3 bases, leaving 13 bases between the germline ends. The CDR3 DNA reads as TGTGCCAGCAGCTTGGCCGCTGGGGGCGTCTACGAGCAGTACTTC. Protein sequence: CASSLAAGGVYEQYF. Full variable domain (rest looked up from reference TRBV5-6 and TRBJ2-7): DAGVTQSPTHLIKTRGQQVTLRCSPKSGHDTVSWYQQALGQGPQFIFQYYEEEERQRGNFPDRFSGHQFPNYSSELNVNALLLGDSALYLCASSLAAGGVYEQYFGPGTRLTVT.

This chain connects TRBV28 to TRBJ2-7; 9 nucleotides match TRBD1. Germline-derived CDR1 and CDR2 are MDHEN and SYDVKM. This CDR3 has 15 residues. The junction had 9 bases not matched to a gene; V was cut back by 4 bases and J by 5 bases. CDR3 nucleotides: TGTGCCAGCAGTTCATTCGACGGGACAGGGAACGAGCAGTACTTC. This codes for CASSSFDGTGNEQYF.